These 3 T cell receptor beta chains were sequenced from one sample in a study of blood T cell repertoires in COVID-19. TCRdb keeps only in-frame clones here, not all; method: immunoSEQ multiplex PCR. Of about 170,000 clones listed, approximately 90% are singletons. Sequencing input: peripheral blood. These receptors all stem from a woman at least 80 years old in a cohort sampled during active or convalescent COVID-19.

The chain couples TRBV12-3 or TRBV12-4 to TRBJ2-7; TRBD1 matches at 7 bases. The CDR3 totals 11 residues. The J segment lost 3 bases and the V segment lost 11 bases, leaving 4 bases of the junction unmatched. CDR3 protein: CAVHRGYEQYV. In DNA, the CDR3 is TGTGCCGTCCACAGGGGCTACGAGCAGTACGTC.

The CDR3 loop reads CASSLKYRTSGGAQETQYF. CDR3 DNA: TGTGCCAGCAGCTTAAAATACCGGACTAGCGGGGGGGCACAAGAGACCCAGTACTTC. The chain is built from TRBV7-2 and TRBJ2-5; 15 bases map to TRBD2. In germline, CDR1 is SGHTA, CDR2 FQGNSA. The CDR3 has 19 amino acids. The V gene end was trimmed by 2 bases and the J gene end by 2 bases; junction bases not matched to a gene: 9.

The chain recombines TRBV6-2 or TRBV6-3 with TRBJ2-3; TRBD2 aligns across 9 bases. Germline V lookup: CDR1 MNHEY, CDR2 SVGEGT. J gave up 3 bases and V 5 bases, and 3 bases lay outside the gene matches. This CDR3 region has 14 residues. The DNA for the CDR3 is TGTGCCAGCAGTCCCAGCGGGGGGACAGATACGCAGTATTTT. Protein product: CASSPSGGTDTQYF.